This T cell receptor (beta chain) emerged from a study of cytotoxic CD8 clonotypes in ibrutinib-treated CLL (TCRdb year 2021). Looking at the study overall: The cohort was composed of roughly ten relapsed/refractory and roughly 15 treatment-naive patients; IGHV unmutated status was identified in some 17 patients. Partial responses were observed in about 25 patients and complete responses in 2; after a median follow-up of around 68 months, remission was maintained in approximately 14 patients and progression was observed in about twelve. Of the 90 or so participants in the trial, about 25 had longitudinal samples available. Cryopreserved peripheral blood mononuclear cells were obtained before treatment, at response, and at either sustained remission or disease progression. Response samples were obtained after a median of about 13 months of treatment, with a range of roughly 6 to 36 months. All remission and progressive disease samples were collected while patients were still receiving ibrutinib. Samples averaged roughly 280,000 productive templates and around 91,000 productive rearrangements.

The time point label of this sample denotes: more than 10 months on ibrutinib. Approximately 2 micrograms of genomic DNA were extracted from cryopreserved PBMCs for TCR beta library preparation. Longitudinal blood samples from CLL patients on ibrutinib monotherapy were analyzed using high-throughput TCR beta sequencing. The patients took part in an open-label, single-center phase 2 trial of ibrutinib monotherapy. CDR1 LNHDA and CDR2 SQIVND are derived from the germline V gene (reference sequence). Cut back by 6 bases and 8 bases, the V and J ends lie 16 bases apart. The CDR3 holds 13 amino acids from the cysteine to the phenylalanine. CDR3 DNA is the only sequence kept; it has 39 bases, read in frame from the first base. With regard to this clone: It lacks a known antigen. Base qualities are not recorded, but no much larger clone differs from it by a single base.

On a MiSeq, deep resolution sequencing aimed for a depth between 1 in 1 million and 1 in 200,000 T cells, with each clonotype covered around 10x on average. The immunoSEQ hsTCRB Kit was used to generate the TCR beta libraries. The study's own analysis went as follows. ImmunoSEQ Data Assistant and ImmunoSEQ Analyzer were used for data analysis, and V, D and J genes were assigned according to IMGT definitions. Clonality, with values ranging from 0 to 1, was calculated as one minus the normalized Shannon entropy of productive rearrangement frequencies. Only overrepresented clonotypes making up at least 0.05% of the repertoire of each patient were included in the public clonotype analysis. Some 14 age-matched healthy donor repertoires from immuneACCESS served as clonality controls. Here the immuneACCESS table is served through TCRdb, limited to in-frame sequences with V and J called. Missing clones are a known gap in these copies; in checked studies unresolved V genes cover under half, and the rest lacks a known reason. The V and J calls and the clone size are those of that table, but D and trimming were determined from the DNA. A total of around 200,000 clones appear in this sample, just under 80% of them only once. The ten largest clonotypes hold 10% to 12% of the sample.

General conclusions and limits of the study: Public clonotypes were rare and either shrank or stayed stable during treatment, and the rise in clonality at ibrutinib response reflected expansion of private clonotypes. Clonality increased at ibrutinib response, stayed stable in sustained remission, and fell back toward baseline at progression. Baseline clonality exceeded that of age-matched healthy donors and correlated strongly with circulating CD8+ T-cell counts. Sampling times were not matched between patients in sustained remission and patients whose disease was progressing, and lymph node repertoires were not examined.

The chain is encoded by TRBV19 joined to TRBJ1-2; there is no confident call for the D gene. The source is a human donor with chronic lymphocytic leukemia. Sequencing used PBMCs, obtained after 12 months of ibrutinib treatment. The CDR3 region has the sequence CASSPRRSGGYTF. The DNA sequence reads TGTGCCAGTAGCCCTAGGAGGTCTGGAGGCTACACCTTC.